One and the same sample provided the 12 T cell receptor beta chains below, sequenced in a study of T cells in Graves' hyperthyroidism and ophthalmopathy. TCR beta CDR3 region amplification was performed from RNA transcripts. The primer set for the first-round RT-PCR of the TCR CDR3 was HTBI. In TCRdb, the multiplex PCR reads were re-called with MiXCR into one record per CDR3 protein. The sample holds some 460,000 distinct CDR3 sequences, less than 20% seen once. Specimen: blood. The receptors derive from a woman under 30 with Graves' hyperthyroidism.

The chain combines TRBV12-3 or TRBV12-4 with TRBJ2-7, with D possibly being TRBD1 or TRBD2 (5 bases each). Deletions cut 10 bases from V and 2 bases from J, with 12 bases between. The CDR3 is made up of 12 amino acids. In DNA, the CDR3 is TGTGCCACCAGGGACCGAACCTACGAGCAGTACTTC. Protein sequence: CATRDRTYEQYF.

This clonotype was picked up many times. The chain combines TRBV20-1 with TRBJ2-1; TRBD1 or TRBD2 may be the D gene (5 bases each). Germline V lookup: CDR1 DFQATT, CDR2 SNEGSKA (reference sequence). CDR3 size: 16 residues. V lost 0 bases and J lost 5, with 17 bases in between. CDR3 region: CSARDTGQGYDNEQFF. The DNA of the CDR3 is TGCAGTGCTAGAGATACGGGGCAGGGTTATGACAATGAGCAGTTCTTC.

This clonotype was counted at least ten times. This chain joins TRBV27 and TRBJ1-4, with TRBD1 matching 8 bases. J gave up 1 base and V 7 bases, and 8 bases lay outside the gene matches. Germline-derived CDR1 and CDR2 are MNHEY and SMNVEV (reference sequence). The CDR3 has 16 residues. This CDR3 reads CASKGQGAVTNEKLFF. In DNA form, the CDR3 reads TGTGCCAGCAAGGGGCAGGGGGCTGTAACTAATGAAAAACTGTTTTTT.

The table lists this clonotype with many counts. The V and J genes are TRBV2 and TRBJ2-5, with D tentatively TRBD1 (6 bases). CDR3 length: 15 residues. CDR1 is SNHLY and CDR2 is FYNNEI in the germline V gene. V was cut by 2 bases and J by 4 bases, with 14 bases left in between. The CDR3 reads CASSERHRAGETQYF. Here the CDR3 DNA reads TGTGCCAGCAGTGAACGGCACAGGGCGGGAGAGACCCAGTACTTC.

Of note for this clonotype: This may be a read error, as it is one base from a much larger clone. The chain is built from TRBV6-2 or TRBV6-3 and TRBJ1-2; no reliable D call. The CDR3 spans 11 residues. Trimming left V 5 bases short and J 6 bases short, with 7 bases between. Looked up from germline, CDR1 is MNHEY and CDR2 is SVGEGT. The CDR3 nucleotides read TGTGCCAGCAGTGGTCACAATGGCTACACCTTC. Encoded protein: CASSGHNGYTF.

Only a few counts were recorded for this clonotype. The V call is TRBV6-1, the J call TRBJ2-2; no definite D call. V was trimmed by 11 bases and J by 0 bases, leaving 7 bases between them. This CDR3 contains 12 residues. Germline lookup yields CDR1 MNHNS and CDR2 SASEGT. The CDR3 bases are TGTGCCCAGGCGGCGAACACCGGGGAGCTGTTTTTT. This sequence encodes CAQAANTGELFF.

This clonotype appeared many times. V usage is TRBV12-3 or TRBV12-4 and J usage is TRBJ2-1, with D possibly being TRBD2 (6 bases). CDR3 size: 13 residues. V was pared by 6 bases and J by 6 bases, with 12 bases between. CDR3 bases: TGTGCCAGCAGGCTACTAGCCTCCAATGAGCAGTTCTTC. The encoded protein is CASRLLASNEQFF.

This clonotype showed up just a few times. The genes are TRBV19 and TRBJ2-2; TRBD1 or TRBD2 may be the D gene (5 bases each). CDR3 length: 12 residues. The germline V gene encodes CDR1 LNHDA and CDR2 SQIVND (reference sequence). With 7 bases removed from V and 7 bases from J, the gap between germline ends came to 10 bases. Written as DNA, the CDR3 is TGTGCCAGTAAGGGGACGAACGGGGAGCTGTTTTTT. Amino acid sequence: CASKGTNGELFF.

On this clonotype itself: This sequence may be a read error, since a much larger clone differs from it by one base. CDR3 DNA sequence: TGTGCCAGCTCCCCCGAGAACAGGGGGAAAGAGACCCAGTACTTC. Its protein product is CASSPENRGKETQYF. J is TRBJ2-5 and V is TRBV18; 8 positions match TRBD1. CDR1 and CDR2 from the germline V gene are KGHSH and LQKENI. Germline trimming cut 6 bases from V and 3 bases from J; bases unmatched to any gene: 9. CDR3 length: 15 residues.

This clonotype was detected many times. The chain is built from TRBV11-2 and TRBJ2-1; 7 bases match TRBD1. The V gene's germline CDR1 is SGHAT and CDR2 FQNNGV. Trimming cost V 4 bases and J 8 bases; bases outside gene matches: 2. CDR3 length: 12 residues. CDR3 loop: CASSSQGYEQFF. DNA for the CDR3: TGTGCCAGCAGCTCACAGGGGTATGAGCAGTTCTTC.

This clonotype was recorded many times. The rearrangement joins TRBV5-1 to TRBJ1-6; 8 nucleotides line up with TRBD1. V gave up 0 bases and J gave up 7 bases; unmatched junction bases: 6. Germline V gene lookup returns CDR1 SGHRS and CDR2 YFSETQ. The CDR3 contains 16 residues. The CDR3 reads CASSLGAGGPNSPLHF. Written as DNA, the CDR3 is TGCGCCAGCAGCTTGGGGGCAGGGGGCCCAAATTCACCCCTCCACTTT.

This clonotype was counted ten times or more. The V call is TRBV20-1, the J call TRBJ1-1; 7 positions agree with TRBD1. The junction had 5 bases not matched to a gene; V was cut back by 5 bases and J by 5 bases. The CDR3 is 12 amino acids. Germline CDR1 and CDR2: DFQATT and SNEGSKA (reference sequence). The CDR3 nucleotides are TGCAGTGCTCGCCAGGGGGGAACTGAAGCTTTCTTT. It is translated as CSARQGGTEAFF.